The 29 T cell receptor beta chains below all came from one sample that was sequenced in a study of neurological immune-mediated disorders. TCRdb re-called the 5' RACE reads with MiXCR, one entry per CDR3 protein. Of around 46,000 distinct CDR3 sequences detected, just under 4.5% appear once; the ten largest clones hold approximately 5.7%. Sequenced material: PBMCs. The receptor source for this set is a woman aged 55-70 years with multiple sclerosis.

In its sample, this clonotype was seen many times. V and J are TRBV5-1 and TRBJ1-2; perhaps TRBD1 as D (6 bases). The CDR3 spans 16 residues. V was pared by 6 bases and J by 4 bases, with 22 bases between. From germline, CDR1 is SGHRS and CDR2 YFSETQ. The CDR3 loop reads CASTPAGGSDFYGYTF. In nucleotides, the CDR3 is TGCGCCAGCACCCCGGCGGGGGGCTCCGACTTCTATGGCTACACCTTC.

The sample holds many counts of this clonotype. This chain connects TRBV20-1 to TRBJ2-3; the match to TRBD2 covers 10 bases. V trimming: 3 bases; J trimming: 4 bases; junction bases outside the gene matches: 1. The V gene's germline CDR1 is DFQATT and CDR2 SNEGSKA (reference sequence). The CDR3 is 13 residues long. In DNA, the CDR3 is TGCAGTGCTAGCCTAGCGGGAGCAGATACGCAGTATTTT. This translates into CSASLAGADTQYF.

In its sample, this clonotype was seen a few times. The chain combines TRBV5-1 with TRBJ1-3, with D unresolved. This CDR3 contains 11 residues. CDR1 is SGHRS, CDR2 YFSETQ, per germline. V lost 3 bases to trimming and J lost 8 bases, with 6 bases between them. The CDR3: CASSWGDTIYF. The CDR3 nucleotides read TGCGCCAGCAGCTGGGGAGACACCATATATTTT.

This clonotype was picked up many times. The CDR3 region is CASSLEQGGTGELFF. DNA for the CDR3: TGCGCCAGCAGCTTGGAACAGGGAGGTACCGGGGAGCTGTTTTTT. The V gene is TRBV5-1, the J gene TRBJ2-2, with D tentatively TRBD1 or TRBD2 (6 bases each). Germline CDR1 is SGHRS and CDR2 is YFSETQ. V was trimmed by 0 bases and J by 5 bases, leaving 11 bases between them. CDR3 size: 15 residues.

This clonotype was picked up a small number of times. The V and J genes are TRBV7-8 and TRBJ1-1; D not resolved. The ends were cut back, 5 bases at V and 0 bases at J, with 16 bases in the middle. This CDR3 is 16 amino acids long. CDR1 and CDR2 from the germline V gene are SGHVS and FQNEAQ. The CDR3, as DNA: TGTGCCAGCAGCCCGTACCGGGTTCGCGTGAACACTGAAGCTTTCTTT. Amino acid sequence: CASSPYRVRVNTEAFF.

This clonotype was counted ten times or more. This chain links TRBV29-1 with TRBJ2-2; tentative D call: TRBD1 (6 bases). The CDR3 totals 14 residues. Trimming left V 4 bases short and J 5 bases short, with 14 bases between. Germline V gene lookup returns CDR1 SQVTM and CDR2 ANQGSEA. The CDR3 is CSVAMQGQTGELFF. The CDR3 DNA sequence: TGCAGCGTTGCCATGCAGGGGCAAACCGGGGAGCTGTTTTTT.

Ten or more counts support this clonotype. The chain joins TRBV20-1 to TRBJ2-7; 11 bases map to TRBD1. Germline CDR1 and CDR2: DFQATT and SNEGSKA (reference sequence). The V segment lost 3 bases and the J segment 5 bases; nucleotides outside the gene matches: 6. The CDR3 spans 14 residues. CDR3 region: CSARWDRGINEQYF. CDR3 sequence (DNA): TGCAGTGCTAGGTGGGACAGGGGGATCAACGAGCAGTACTTC.

There are many counts of this clonotype. The chain links TRBV28 to TRBJ2-4, with D hard to call. The length of the CDR3 is 14 residues. Trimming left V 2 bases short and J 7 bases short, with 12 bases between. Per germline, CDR1 MDHEN and CDR2 SYDVKM. CDR3 sequence: CASSLEPDGNIQYF. CDR3 nucleotide sequence: TGTGCCAGCAGTTTAGAGCCCGATGGCAACATTCAGTACTTC.

This clonotype was detected only a few times. This rearrangement joins TRBV20-1 to TRBJ1-2; no firm D call. This CDR3 is 13 amino acids long. V dropped 1 base and J dropped 2 bases, with 8 bases sitting between them. Germline values: CDR1 DFQATT, CDR2 SNEGSKA (reference sequence). CDR3 DNA: TGCAGTGCTAGAGGGGAACCGAACTATGGCTACACCTTC. It specifies CSARGEPNYGYTF.

CDR3 residues: CASSIQRQGNSPLHF. The CDR3 DNA is TGTGCCAGTAGTATCCAGCGGCAGGGGAACTCGCCCCTCCACTTT. The V gene is TRBV19, the J gene TRBJ1-6, with D maybe TRBD1 (6 bases). The CDR3 contains 15 residues. V shed 3 bases and J shed 13 bases, with 19 bases lying between them. From germline, CDR1 is LNHDA and CDR2 SQIVND (reference sequence).

This clonotype was detected ten times or more. The rearrangement uses TRBV6-5 and TRBJ2-5, with D unresolved. This CDR3 region has 15 residues. V lost 0 bases to trimming and J lost 4 bases, with 12 bases between them. Germline assignment: CDR1 MNHEY and CDR2 SVGAGI. The DNA for the CDR3 is TGTGCCAGCAGTTACTCGATAAGCTTAGGAGAGACCCAGTACTTC. It specifies CASSYSISLGETQYF.

This clonotype was recorded at least ten times. V usage is TRBV20-1 and J usage is TRBJ1-4; 8 bases agree with TRBD1. There are 13 residues in the CDR3. Per the germline V gene, CDR1 is DFQATT and CDR2 is SNEGSKA (reference sequence). With 3 bases clipped from V and 7 bases from J, the junction kept 4 bases outside the gene matches. The CDR3 here is CSARDRAPEKLFF. The CDR3 region has the DNA TGCAGTGCTAGGGACAGGGCCCCTGAAAAACTGTTTTTT.

This clonotype was counted ten times or more. The chain uses TRBV20-1 and TRBJ1-4, with D unresolved. CDR3 size: 11 residues. Germline CDR1 is DFQATT and CDR2 is SNEGSKA (reference sequence). Trimming took off 1 base at V and 8 bases at J, with 5 bases between the two ends. This CDR3 reads CSARAWEKLFF. The DNA of the CDR3 is TGCAGTGCTAGAGCCTGGGAAAAACTGTTTTTT.

The sample holds many counts of this clonotype. The chain carries TRBV7-2 and TRBJ2-2; no definite D call. Germline V gives CDR1 SGHTA, CDR2 FQGNSA. Trimming cost V 2 bases and J 1 base, with 5 bases left between them. The CDR3 runs to 14 residues. CDR3 region: CASSLWLNTGELFF. Written as DNA, the CDR3 is TGTGCCAGCAGCTTATGGTTGAACACCGGGGAGCTGTTTTTT.

Ten or more counts support this clonotype. V and J are TRBV4-1 and TRBJ2-3, with 11 bases fitting TRBD2. The trim removed 4 bases at V and 4 bases at J, leaving 7 bases unmatched. The CDR3 contains 16 residues. CDR1 MGHRA and CDR2 YSYEKL come from the germline V gene. The CDR3 here is CASSPGVSGRADTQYF. The DNA for the CDR3 is TGCGCCAGCAGCCCCGGGGTTAGCGGGAGGGCAGATACGCAGTATTTT.

This clonotype came up many times. V gene TRBV29-1 combines with J gene TRBJ1-1, with 7 bases aligning to TRBD1. The trim removed 4 bases at V and 6 bases at J, leaving 8 bases unmatched. CDR1 is SQVTM, CDR2 ANQGSEA, per germline. The CDR3 is 13 amino acids. As DNA, the CDR3 is TGCAGCGTTGGCCAGGGGGACGACTCTGAAGCTTTCTTT. Its protein product is CSVGQGDDSEAFF.

At least ten counts were recorded for this clonotype. This sequence joins TRBV4-1 and TRBJ2-2; D is unresolved. The V gene lost 3 bases and the J gene lost 5 bases, with 19 bases spanning the gap. CDR3 length equals 17 residues. CDR1 is MGHRA, CDR2 YSYEKL, per germline. This CDR3 is CASSQSDGRFGTGELFF. Here the CDR3 DNA reads TGCGCCAGCAGCCAGTCGGACGGACGATTCGGAACCGGGGAGCTGTTTTTT.

This clonotype was recorded at least ten times. The gene calls are TRBV20-1 and TRBJ2-3, with 10 nucleotides matching TRBD2. V lost 2 bases to trimming and J lost 6 bases; unmatched junction nucleotides: 8. The germline V gene has CDR1 DFQATT and CDR2 SNEGSKA (reference sequence). CDR3 length: 15 residues. The CDR3 DNA reads TGCAGTGCTAGACACCCCGGACTAGCGGTCGATACGCAGTATTTT. Amino acid sequence: CSARHPGLAVDTQYF.

This clonotype was found many times. The chain recombines TRBV6-5 with TRBJ1-4; D perhaps matches TRBD1 (6 bases). Per the germline V gene, CDR1 is MNHEY and CDR2 is SVGAGI. The CDR3 consists of 13 residues. Trimming removed 6 bases at V and 7 bases at J, with 12 bases between. For the CDR3, the DNA is TGTGCCAGCAGCATAGGGGGTGGTGAAAAACTGTTTTTT. Protein product: CASSIGGGEKLFF.

This clonotype was counted many times. J is TRBJ2-6 and V is TRBV6-1; D gene ambiguous. V dropped 5 bases and J dropped 4 bases, with 12 bases sitting between them. The CDR3 consists of 15 residues. CDR1 MNHNS and CDR2 SASEGT come from the germline V gene. CDR3 amino acids: CASSTRGTGANVLTF. CDR3 bases: TGTGCCAGCAGTACCCGTGGTACCGGGGCCAACGTCCTGACTTTC.

This clonotype showed up many times. The chain couples TRBV20-1 to TRBJ2-3; perhaps D is TRBD1 or TRBD2 (5 bases each). This CDR3 has 15 residues. CDR1 and CDR2 from the germline V gene are DFQATT and SNEGSKA (reference sequence). Trimming left V 3 bases short and J 2 bases short, with 15 bases between. CDR3 bases: TGCAGTGCTAGTGAATGGGGACGCCACACAGATACGCAGTATTTT. Amino acids: CSASEWGRHTDTQYF.

This clonotype appeared many times. The rearrangement uses TRBV12-3 or TRBV12-4 and TRBJ2-1; 9 bases map to TRBD2. CDR3 length equals 14 residues. V lost 5 bases, J lost 7 bases, and 6 bases stayed unmatched. The CDR3 region has the DNA TGTGCCAGCAGTCTCGGACTAGCGAGGAATGAGCAGTTCTTC. Amino acids: CASSLGLARNEQFF.

This clonotype was recorded many times. The V and J genes are TRBV20-1 and TRBJ2-1, with TRBD2 identical over 12 bases. CDR3 size: 17 residues. From germline, CDR1 is DFQATT and CDR2 SNEGSKA (reference sequence). Trimming took 0 bases from V and 2 from J; bases not matched to a gene: 5. DNA of the CDR3: TGCAGTGCTAGAGATCCTAGCGGGAGGGGTACCTACAATGAGCAGTTCTTC. This gives the protein CSARDPSGRGTYNEQFF.

This clonotype was observed at least ten times. The chain has TRBV2 and TRBJ2-5; D is uncertain. The CDR3 is 13 residues long. V lost 4 bases and J lost 4, with 10 bases in between. Germline CDR1 reads SNHLY; CDR2 reads FYNNEI. The chain's CDR3 is CASSVRWGETQYF. CDR3 in DNA: TGTGCCAGCAGTGTTCGATGGGGAGAGACCCAGTACTTC.

For this clonotype: The CDR3 end shows no conserved phenylalanine or tryptophan, and so a read error is likely. This sequence joins TRBV29-1 and TRBJ2-5; tentative D call: TRBD2 (5 bases). The CDR3 has 12 residues. Trimming stripped 7 bases from V and 5 bases from J, with 14 bases between. Germline V gene sequence: CDR1 SQVTM, CDR2 ANQGSEA. The CDR3, as DNA: TGCAGCGACCGGACCGGCGGGGAGACCCAGTACAAC. As protein: CSDRTGGETQYN.

Of note for this clonotype: This may arise from a read error, as a much more abundant clone is one base away. This chain connects TRBV29-1 to TRBJ2-3, with 11 bases fitting TRBD1. CDR1 is SQVTM and CDR2 is ANQGSEA in the germline V gene. The CDR3 spans 16 residues. This CDR3 is CSFEPGTGGYTDTQYF. CDR3 bases: TGCAGCTTTGAACCCGGGACAGGGGGATACACAGATACGCAGTATTTT.

This clonotype was picked up many times. The V and J genes are TRBV5-1 and TRBJ2-1; D is undetermined. Germline lookup yields CDR1 SGHRS and CDR2 YFSETQ. With 7 bases removed from V and 4 bases from J, the gap between germline ends came to 6 bases. The CDR3 loop spans 11 amino acids. The CDR3 DNA sequence: TGCGCCAGCGGGGATTACAATGAGCAGTTCTTC. This sequence encodes CASGDYNEQFF.

This clonotype was seen more than once but under ten times. The chain combines TRBV20-1 with TRBJ1-1; 7 bases align to TRBD1. V trimming: 6 bases; J trimming: 5 bases; junction bases outside the gene matches: 6. Per the germline V gene, CDR1 is DFQATT and CDR2 is SNEGSKA (reference sequence). The CDR3 is 12 residues long. The CDR3: CSATGQLTEAFF. CDR3 nucleotide sequence: TGCAGTGCAACGGGACAGCTAACTGAAGCTTTCTTT.

This clonotype was found many times. The chain couples TRBV20-1 to TRBJ2-3, with TRBD1 matching 9 bases. Germline loops: CDR1 DFQATT, CDR2 SNEGSKA (reference sequence). The V segment lost 7 bases and the J segment 5 bases; nucleotides outside the gene matches: 7. CDR3 length equals 13 residues. The CDR3 DNA reads TGCAGTGTTCCGGGACAGGGAAAAGATACGCAGTATTTT. As protein: CSVPGQGKDTQYF.